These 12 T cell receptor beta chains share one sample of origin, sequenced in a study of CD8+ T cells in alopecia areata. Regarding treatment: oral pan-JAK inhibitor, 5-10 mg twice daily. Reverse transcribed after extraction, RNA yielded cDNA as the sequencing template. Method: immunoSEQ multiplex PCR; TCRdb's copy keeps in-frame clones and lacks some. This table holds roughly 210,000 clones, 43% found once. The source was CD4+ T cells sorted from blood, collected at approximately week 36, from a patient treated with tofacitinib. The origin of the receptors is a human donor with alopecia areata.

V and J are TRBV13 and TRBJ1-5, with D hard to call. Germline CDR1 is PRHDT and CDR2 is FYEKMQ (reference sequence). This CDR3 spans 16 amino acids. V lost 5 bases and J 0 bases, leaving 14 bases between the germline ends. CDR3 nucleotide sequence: TGTGCCAGCAGCCCACTAGACGGATATAGCAATCAGCCCCAGCATTTT. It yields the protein CASSPLDGYSNQPQHF.

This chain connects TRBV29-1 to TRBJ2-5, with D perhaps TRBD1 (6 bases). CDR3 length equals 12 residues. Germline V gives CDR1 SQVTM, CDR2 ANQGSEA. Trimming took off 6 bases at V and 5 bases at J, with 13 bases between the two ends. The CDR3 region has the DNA TGCAGCGTATCCAGGGGCGAGGAGACCCAGTACTTC. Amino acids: CSVSRGEETQYF. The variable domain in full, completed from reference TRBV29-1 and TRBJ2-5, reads SAVISQKPSRDICQRGTSLTIQCQVDSQVTMMFWYRQQPGQSLTLIATANQGSEATYESGFVIDKFPISRPNLTFSTLTVSNMSPEDSSIYLCSVSRGEETQYFGPGTRLLVL.

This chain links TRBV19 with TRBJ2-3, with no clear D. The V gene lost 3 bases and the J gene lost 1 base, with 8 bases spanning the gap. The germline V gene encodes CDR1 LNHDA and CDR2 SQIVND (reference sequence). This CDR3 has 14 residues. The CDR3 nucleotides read TGTGCCAGTAGTATGGGCCGGGGCACAGATACGCAGTATTTT. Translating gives CASSMGRGTDTQYF.

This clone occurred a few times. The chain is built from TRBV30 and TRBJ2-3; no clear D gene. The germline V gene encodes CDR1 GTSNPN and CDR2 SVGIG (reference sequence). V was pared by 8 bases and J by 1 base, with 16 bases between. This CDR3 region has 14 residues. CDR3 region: CARDTGTRTDTQYF. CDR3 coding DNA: TGTGCCCGCGATACCGGCACCCGCACAGATACGCAGTATTTT.

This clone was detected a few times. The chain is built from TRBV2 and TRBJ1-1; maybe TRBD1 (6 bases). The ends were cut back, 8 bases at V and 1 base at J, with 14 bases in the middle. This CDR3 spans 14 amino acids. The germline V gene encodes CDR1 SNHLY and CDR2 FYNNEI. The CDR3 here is CASLRGRGNTEAFF. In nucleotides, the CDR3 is TGTGCCAGCCTGAGGGGGAGAGGGAACACTGAAGCTTTCTTT.

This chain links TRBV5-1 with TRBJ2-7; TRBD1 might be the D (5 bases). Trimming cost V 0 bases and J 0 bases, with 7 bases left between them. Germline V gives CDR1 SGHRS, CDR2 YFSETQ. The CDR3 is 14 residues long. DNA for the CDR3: TGCGCCAGCAGCTTGGCAGGGATCTCCTACGAGCAGTACTTC. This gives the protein CASSLAGISYEQYF.

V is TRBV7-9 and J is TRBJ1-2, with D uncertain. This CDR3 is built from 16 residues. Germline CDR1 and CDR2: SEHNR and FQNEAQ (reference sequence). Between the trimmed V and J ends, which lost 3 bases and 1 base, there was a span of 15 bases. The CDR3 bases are TGTGCCAGCAGCTTTTCAAGTGCAGTACTTAACTATGGCTACACCTTC. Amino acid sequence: CASSFSSAVLNYGYTF. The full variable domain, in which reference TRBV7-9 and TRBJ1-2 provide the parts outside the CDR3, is DTGVSQNPRHKITKRGQNVTFRCDPISEHNRLYWYRQTLGQGPEFLTYFQNEAQLEKSRLLSDRFSAERPKGSFSTLEIQRTEQGDSAMYLCASSFSSAVLNYGYTFGSGTRLTVV.

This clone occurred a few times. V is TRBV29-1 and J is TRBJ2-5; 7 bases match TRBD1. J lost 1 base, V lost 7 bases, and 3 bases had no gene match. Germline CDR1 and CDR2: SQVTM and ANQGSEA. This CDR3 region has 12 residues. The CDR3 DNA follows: TGCAGCGGGGGACAGCGCCAAGAGACCCAGTACTTC. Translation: CSGGQRQETQYF.

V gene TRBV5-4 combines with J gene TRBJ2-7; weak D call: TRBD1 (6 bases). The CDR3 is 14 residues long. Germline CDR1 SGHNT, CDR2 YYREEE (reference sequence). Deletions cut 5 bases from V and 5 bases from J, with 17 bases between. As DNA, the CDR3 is TGTGCCAGCAGTCTCCCAGGGGAACACAACGAGCAGTACTTC. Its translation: CASSLPGEHNEQYF.

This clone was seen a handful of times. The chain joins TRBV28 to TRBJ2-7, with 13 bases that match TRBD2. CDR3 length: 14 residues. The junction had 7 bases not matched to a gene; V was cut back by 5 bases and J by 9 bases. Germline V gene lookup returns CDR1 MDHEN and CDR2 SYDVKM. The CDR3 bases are TGTGCCAGCAGTCCACCGGGACTAGCGGGACTGCAGTACTTC. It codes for CASSPPGLAGLQYF.

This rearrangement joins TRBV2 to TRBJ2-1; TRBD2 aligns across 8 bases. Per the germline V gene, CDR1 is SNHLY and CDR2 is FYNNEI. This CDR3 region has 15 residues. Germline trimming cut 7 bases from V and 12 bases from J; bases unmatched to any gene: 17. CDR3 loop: CASNYGRGLRGRQFF. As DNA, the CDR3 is TGTGCCAGCAATTACGGGAGGGGCCTACGGGGAAGGCAGTTCTTC. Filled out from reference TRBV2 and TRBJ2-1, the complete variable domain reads EPEVTQTPSHQVTQMGQEVILRCVPISNHLYFYWYRQILGQKVEFLVSFYNNEISEKSEIFDDQFSVERPDGSNFTLKIRSTKLEDSAMYFCASNYGRGLRGRQFFGPGTRLTVL.

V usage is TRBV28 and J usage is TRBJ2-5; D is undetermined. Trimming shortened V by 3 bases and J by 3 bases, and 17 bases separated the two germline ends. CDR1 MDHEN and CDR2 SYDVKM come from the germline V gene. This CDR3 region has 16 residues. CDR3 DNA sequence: TGTGCCAGCAGTTTGATCGTGGGCAGATTCAAAGAGACCCAGTACTTC. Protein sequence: CASSLIVGRFKETQYF.